This T cell receptor beta chain was sequenced in a study of beta chain features in type 1 diabetes. Details on this clone: Antigen specificity is unknown.

Expressed TCRB transcripts were sequenced after all isolated RNA was converted to cDNA. TCRdb keeps only in-frame clones here, not all; method: immunoSEQ multiplex PCR. The sample includes approximately 250,000 clones, roughly a quarter of them seen just once. Germline assignment: CDR1 KGHSH and CDR2 LQKENI. The CDR3 loop spans 15 amino acids. The trim removed 1 base at V and 5 bases at J, leaving 6 bases unmatched. Study observations and caveats: All four CD4+ subsets from Type 1 diabetes patients carried moderately but significantly shorter TCRB CDR3s.

This receptor was obtained from a woman aged 30 to 39 with type 1 diabetes. The chain is built from TRBV18 and TRBJ1-1; 8 bases match TRBD1. Material: naive CD4+ T cells from blood. CDR3 DNA sequence: TGTGCCAGCTCACCACTGGAACAGGGGGATACTGAAGCTTTCTTT. This gives the protein CASSPLEQGDTEAFF.